These T cell receptor beta chains were read from a single sample in a study of T cell responses to AZD1222 COVID-19 vaccine. The repertoire was sequenced with immunoSEQ multiplex PCR; TCRdb's copy has only in-frame clones and lacks some. This table holds 200,000 or so clones, 75% to 90% found once. The sample here was peripheral blood, taken on day 0 of MenACWY control vaccination. The source is an adult in good health. Both conserved end residues are part of each CDR3. D genes are given only for firm matches. Size tells how often a clone was seen (once, few, many) or the class of an expanded clone, and some rows leave it out.

>TRBV30|TRBJ2-3|.|TRBD2
CAWTAGSGGLGTDTQYF
TGTGCCTGGACCGCAGGTAGCGGGGGGCTTGGCACAGATACGCAGTATTTT
>TRBV5-1|TRBJ1-3|.|.
CASSLAEPGNTIYF
TGCGCCAGCAGCTTGGCTGAACCCGGAAACACCATATATTTT
>TRBV28|TRBJ1-6|.|.
CASSAETGKNSPLHF
TGTGCCAGCAGCGCCGAAACAGGGAAGAATTCACCCCTCCACTTT
>TRBV2|TRBJ2-7|.|TRBD2
CASSGLAGGYEQYF
TGTGCCAGCAGTGGGTTAGCGGGGGGCTACGAGCAGTACTTC
>TRBV28|TRBJ1-2|.|.
CASSFTTSNYGYTF
TGTGCCAGCAGTTTTACAACGTCTAACTATGGCTACACCTTC
>TRBV28|TRBJ2-7|.|.
CASRPGRRASWEQYF
TGTGCCAGCAGACCGGGACGTCGGGCGTCCTGGGAGCAGTACTTC
>TRBV19|TRBJ2-3|.|.
CASSLLPGSSTDTQYF
TGTGCCAGTAGCCTCTTACCGGGGTCTAGCACAGATACGCAGTATTTT
>TRBV2|TRBJ1-2|few|.
CASSDAGANYGYTF
TGTGCCAGCAGTGATGCGGGAGCTAACTATGGCTACACCTTC
>TRBV4-1|TRBJ2-7|.|.
CASSLVRGPLYEQYF
TGCGCCAGCAGCCTGGTACGGGGGCCCCTCTACGAGCAGTACTTC
>TRBV28|TRBJ1-5|.|.
CASNRPTQPQHF
TGTGCCAGCAACCGACCAACCCAGCCCCAGCATTTT
>TRBV28|TRBJ1-6|.|.
CASTLSGGARSPLHF
TGTGCCAGCACCCTATCCGGGGGGGCTCGCTCACCCCTCCACTTT
>TRBV11-2|TRBJ2-3|.|.
CASSWADTQYF
TGTGCCAGCAGCTGGGCAGATACGCAGTATTTT
>TRBV7-2|TRBJ2-1|.|.
CASSFTALLGNEQFF
TGTGCCAGCAGCTTTACAGCTCTACTGGGGAATGAGCAGTTCTTC
>TRBV27|TRBJ2-6|.|.
CASSPITSGANVLTF
TGTGCCAGCAGTCCCATTACCTCTGGGGCCAACGTCCTGACTTTC
>TRBV7-6|TRBJ1-1|.|.
CASSIGQWGNTEAFF
TGTGCCAGCAGCATCGGACAGTGGGGCAACACTGAAGCTTTCTTT
>TRBV5-1|TRBJ2-5|.|TRBD2
CASSPLAGGGTETQYF
TGCGCCAGCAGCCCCTTAGCGGGGGGTGGGACGGAGACCCAGTACTTC
>TRBV4-2|TRBJ1-1|.|.
CASSQDPRNTEAFF
TGTGCCAGCAGCCAAGATCCCCGGAACACTGAAGCTTTCTTT
>TRBV28|TRBJ1-1|.|.
CASSLAGNTEAFF
TGTGCCAGCAGTTTAGCAGGGAACACTGAAGCTTTCTTT
>TRBV5-1|TRBJ2-7|.|TRBD2
CASSSGLAGGGFSYEQYF
TGCGCCAGCAGCTCCGGACTAGCGGGGGGCGGGTTTTCCTACGAGCAGTACTTC
>TRBV4-1|TRBJ2-7|.|TRBD2
CASSQSPGGVTYEQYF
TGCGCCAGCAGCCAATCCCCGGGAGGGGTAACCTACGAGCAGTACTTC